The entry that follows covers one T cell receptor (beta chain) sequence. These data belong to a study of T cell changes during pregnancy in multiple sclerosis. After removal of 5 bases from V and 5 bases from J, the junction contained 6 bases not matched to a gene. The germline V gene encodes CDR1 SNHLY and CDR2 FYNNEI. The CDR3 is 14 amino acids. Sequencing was performed with immunoSEQ multiplex PCR; in TCRdb, only in-frame clones are kept and a portion is missing. This sample has some 30,000 clones, with 80% to 90% found just once. This specimen consisted of CD8+ T cells from peripheral blood mononuclear cells, obtained before pregnancy. The chain links TRBV2 to TRBJ2-7, with 10 bases fitting TRBD2. This sequence originates from a female donor with multiple sclerosis, enrolled in a pregnancy study. CDR3 nucleotides: TGTGCCAGCAGTATAGCGGGAGGAGGCGACGAGCAGTACTTC. Translated: CASSIAGGGDEQYF.